The source of this TCR beta chain is a study of CD8+CD57+ T cells in acquired aplastic anemia. The wider study: DNA recovered from sorted CD4+ and CD8+ cells had a mean of about 3 ug. Healthy donor CD4+ samples were sequenced to a depth that averaged approximately 9.9 million reads.

As concerns this clonotype: Its antigen remains unknown. The CDR3 end shows no conserved phenylalanine or tryptophan, and so a read error is likely. The DNA is left out, because the CDR3 cannot be placed on it with certainty; the CDR3 is given as TCRdb lists it.

Germline lookup yields CDR1 SGHTA and CDR2 FQGNSA. The CDR3 has 13 residues if both end residues are counted. Genomic DNA was employed as the template in profiling TCR beta VDJ and CDR3. TCRdb re-analysed the reads in MiXCR, keeping a single row per CDR3 protein. The sample yields some 410,000 distinct CDR3 sequences, around 72% seen once. Findings and caveats of the study: Controls and patients did not differ significantly in CD8+ Simpson's diversity.

The sample taken for sequencing was sorted CD4+, CD8+, or CD8+CD57+ T cells (not recorded which) from PBMCs. This chain connects TRBV7-2 to TRBJ2-5; the table gives TRBD1 as D, unverified against the DNA. This clonotype was obtained from a human donor in good health, serving as a control. The CDR3 loop is CASSPGGYEQYFG.